Each of the 32 T cell receptor beta chains below was sequenced from the same sample in a study of blood T cell repertoires in COVID-19. Here immunoSEQ multiplex PCR was the method, and the copy in TCRdb shows in-frame clones only, minus some. The sample carries some 250,000 clones, about 86% recorded once. The sample was peripheral blood. The receptors shown here come from a woman in her 30s who had recovered from COVID-19.

V is TRBV21-1 and J is TRBJ2-3; the table's D call, TRBD2, was not checked against the DNA. TRBV21-1 is listed as a pseudogene. CDR3 length: 18 amino acids. For the CDR3, the DNA is TGTGCCAGCAGCAAAGGAATCCCTAGCGGCCGTCCCCCAGATACGCAGTATTTT. It codes for CASSKGIPSGRPPDTQYF.

The gene calls are TRBV2 and TRBJ1-4; D not certain. CDR3 length equals 14 residues. Germline V CDR1 and CDR2: SNHLY, FYNNEI. V was pared by 5 bases and J by 7 bases, with 14 bases between. The CDR3 region is CASSRLGEGEKLFF. CDR3 DNA sequence: TGTGCCAGCAGTAGACTCGGTGAGGGTGAAAAACTGTTTTTT.

The chain has TRBV6-5 and TRBJ1-1, with TRBD1 matching 10 bases. This CDR3 spans 15 amino acids. V gave up 5 bases and J gave up 4 bases; unmatched junction bases: 7. Germline V gene lookup returns CDR1 MNHEY and CDR2 SVGAGI. The CDR3 loop is CASSPGTGAVTEAFF. CDR3 bases: TGTGCCAGCAGTCCCGGGACAGGGGCGGTCACTGAAGCTTTCTTT.

This clone appeared a single time. The V and J genes are TRBV21-1 and TRBJ2-3; TRBD1 is taken as the D call from the table, unchecked against the DNA. TRBV21-1 is tagged as a pseudogene. This CDR3 contains 13 residues. CDR3 loop: CARKEDREYTQYF. The CDR3 DNA sequence: TGTGCCAGGAAGGAAGACAGGGAATATACGCAGTATTTT.

This clone was counted only a few times. The rearrangement uses TRBV5-4 and TRBJ2-5; unclear D gene. Trimming left V 2 bases short and J 5 bases short, with 13 bases between. In germline, CDR1 is SGHNT, CDR2 YYREEE (reference sequence). There are 14 residues in the CDR3. This CDR3 is CASSFETGRETQYF. In nucleotides, the CDR3 is TGTGCCAGCAGCTTCGAGACTGGCCGGGAGACCCAGTACTTC.

Written as DNA, the CDR3 is TGTGCCAGCAGCGGGATCTTCGGCGGGGGAGACCACAATGAGCAGTTCTTC. It encodes CASSGIFGGGDHNEQFF. J is TRBJ2-1 and V is TRBV9, with 7 bases that match TRBD2. The CDR3 extends over 17 amino acids. The germline CDR1 and CDR2 sequences are SGDLS and YYNGEE. J lost 5 bases, V lost 3 bases, and 14 bases had no gene match.

The chain uses TRBV7-7 and TRBJ2-2, with 8 bases fitting TRBD1. Germline lookup yields CDR1 SSHAT and CDR2 FNYEAQ (reference sequence). CDR3 length: 14 residues. Losses at the gene ends were 5 bases for V and 5 bases for J; bases not matched to a gene: 4. The CDR3, as DNA: TGTGCCAGCAGCCCTAACAGGGGGACCGGGGAGCTGTTTTTT. Translated: CASSPNRGTGELFF.

This chain links TRBV21-1 with TRBJ1-4. TRBV21-1 is a pseudogene locus. This CDR3 is built from 17 residues. The CDR3 spells CASSIRRGGRPNEKLFF. CDR3 DNA: TGTGCCAGCAGCATCCGAAGGGGGGGGCGGCCTAATGAAAAACTGTTTTTT.

The genes are TRBV2 and TRBJ1-2; D is uncertain. The germline CDR1 and CDR2 sequences are SNHLY and FYNNEI. CDR3 length equals 12 residues. V was clipped by 6 bases and J by 7 bases, with 12 bases between them. The DNA for the CDR3 is TGTGCCAGCAGGGGGAGGTCCGGTGGCTACACCTTC. Translation: CASRGRSGGYTF.

The chain has TRBV10-3 and TRBJ2-3; TRBD2 matches at 7 bases. V lost 3 bases to trimming and J lost 0 bases; unmatched junction nucleotides: 3. The CDR3 totals 15 residues. Germline V gene data show CDR1 as ENHRY and CDR2 as SYGVKD. The CDR3 bases are TGTGCCATCAGTGAAGTCGGGGGGAGCACAGATACGCAGTATTTT. This codes for CAISEVGGSTDTQYF.

The chain joins TRBV19 to TRBJ1-2; D unclear. Germline CDR1 reads LNHDA; CDR2 reads SQIVND (reference sequence). The CDR3 consists of 14 residues. Trimming took off 4 bases at V and 6 bases at J, with 15 bases between the two ends. The CDR3 is CASSKRGGFDGYTF. The CDR3 DNA reads as TGTGCCAGTAGTAAACGGGGAGGTTTTGATGGCTACACCTTC.

This clone came up once. This chain uses TRBV5-1 with TRBJ2-4; 8 bases align to TRBD2. The junction had 9 bases not matched to a gene; V was cut back by 3 bases and J by 1 base. There are 17 residues in the CDR3. CDR1 is SGHRS, CDR2 YFSETQ, per germline. This CDR3 reads CASSWAGGTYAKNIQYF. In DNA form, the CDR3 reads TGCGCCAGCAGCTGGGCGGGGGGTACGTACGCCAAAAACATTCAGTACTTC.

The V gene is TRBV6-1, the J gene TRBJ2-7; 9 positions match TRBD1. Germline assignment: CDR1 MNHNS and CDR2 SASEGT. The CDR3 has 16 amino acids. After removal of 4 bases from V and 4 bases from J, the junction contained 11 bases not matched to a gene. The CDR3 sequence: CASSGNRGPPVYEQYF. CDR3 sequence (DNA): TGTGCCAGCAGTGGTAACAGGGGGCCCCCTGTGTACGAGCAGTACTTC.

This clone came up once. The V gene is TRBV5-4, the J gene TRBJ1-1, with D possibly being TRBD1 (5 bases). Deletions cut 9 bases from V and 0 bases from J, with 12 bases between. The CDR3 contains 13 residues. Germline CDR1 SGHNT, CDR2 YYREEE (reference sequence). CDR3 sequence (DNA): TGTGCCACCGAGACAGCATTGAACACTGAAGCTTTCTTT. Residues: CATETALNTEAFF.

This chain connects TRBV7-9 to TRBJ1-2; TRBD1 agrees at 9 bases. Trimming cost V 3 bases and J 7 bases; bases outside gene matches: 0. Germline V gene data show CDR1 as SEHNR and CDR2 as FQNEAQ (reference sequence). This CDR3 spans 12 amino acids. CDR3: CASSLDRGGYTF. The DNA of the CDR3 is TGTGCCAGCAGCTTGGACAGGGGTGGCTACACCTTC. The full variable domain, its missing parts supplied by reference TRBV7-9 and TRBJ1-2, is DTGVSQNPRHKITKRGQNVTFRCDPISEHNRLYWYRQTLGQGPEFLTYFQNEAQLEKSRLLSDRFSAERPKGSFSTLEIQRTEQGDSAMYLCASSLDRGGYTFGSGTRLTVV.

CDR3 sequence reads: CASSQLRWEKLFF. CDR3 in DNA: TGCGCCAGCAGCCAACTTAGATGGGAAAAACTGTTTTTT. The chain carries TRBV4-1 and TRBJ1-4; D gene unclear. There are 13 residues in the CDR3. Trimming removed 2 bases at V and 8 bases at J, with 9 bases between. Looked up from germline, CDR1 is MGHRA and CDR2 is YSYEKL.

This chain joins TRBV19 and TRBJ1-2, with no clear D. CDR3 size: 15 residues. The V end lost 0 bases, the J end lost 5 bases, and 13 bases lay between the germline ends. Germline CDR1 is LNHDA and CDR2 is SQIVND (reference sequence). The CDR3 is CASSIEEGRLYGYTF. For the CDR3, the DNA is TGTGCCAGTAGTATAGAAGAAGGGAGATTATATGGCTACACCTTC.

The chain couples TRBV9 to TRBJ1-1; weak D call: TRBD1 (6 bases). The CDR3 length is 15 residues. Germline V gene sequence: CDR1 SGDLS, CDR2 YYNGEE. V gave up 4 bases and J gave up 6 bases, with 19 bases separating them. The CDR3 region is CASSPRGGTEAEAFF. The CDR3 region has the DNA TGTGCCAGCAGCCCCCGCGGGGGCACCGAAGCTGAAGCTTTCTTT.

This clone was found a few times. The CDR3 sequence is CASSWERGTGELFF. For the CDR3, the DNA is TGTGCCAGCAGCTGGGAGCGGGGGACCGGGGAGCTGTTTTTT. The rearrangement links TRBV7-3 to TRBJ2-2; TRBD2 matches at 8 bases. The CDR3 has 14 residues. The V and J ends lost 4 bases and 5 bases, in that order; junction bases with no gene match: 3. Per germline, CDR1 SGHTA and CDR2 FQGTGA. The whole variable domain, filled in from reference TRBV7-3 and TRBJ2-2, reads GAGVSQTPSNKVTEKGKYVELRCDPISGHTALYWYRQSLGQGPEFLIYFQGTGAADDSGLPNDRFFAVRPEGSVSTLKIQRTERGDSAVYLCASSWERGTGELFFGEGSRLTVL.

The chain carries TRBV21-1 and TRBJ2-5; the table's TRBD1 call for D was not verified on the DNA. TRBV21-1 is a recognized pseudogene. The CDR3 has 15 amino acids. The CDR3 DNA is TGTGCCAGCAGCAAAACGAGACAGGTCCAAGAGACCCAGTACTTC. Encoded protein: CASSKTRQVQETQYF.

The chain combines TRBV11-1 with TRBJ1-1; TRBD1 is a possible D gene (5 bases). CDR1 and CDR2 from the germline V gene are SGHAT and FQDESV (reference sequence). This CDR3 has 14 amino acids. Trimming stripped 6 bases from V and 5 bases from J, with 16 bases between. The CDR3 is CASRRDWGGTEAFF. Here the CDR3 DNA reads TGTGCCAGCAGGCGGGACTGGGGAGGAACTGAAGCTTTCTTT.

The V and J genes are TRBV20-1 and TRBJ2-1, with D hard to call. This CDR3 region has 11 residues. Trimming removed 4 bases at V and 8 bases at J, with 9 bases between. Germline values: CDR1 DFQATT, CDR2 SNEGSKA (reference sequence). The CDR3 loop is CSATRRDEQFF. As DNA, the CDR3 is TGCAGTGCTACCCGCCGGGATGAGCAGTTCTTC.

V usage is TRBV5-1 and J usage is TRBJ2-7; TRBD2 aligns across 8 bases. The CDR3 extends over 18 amino acids. The germline gives CDR1 SGHRS, CDR2 YFSETQ. J gave up 5 bases and V 6 bases, and 22 bases lay outside the gene matches. CDR3 in DNA: TGCGCCAGCATTGGCGCAGAGGGGACGGGGACTAGTTCCAACGAGCAGTACTTC. This encodes CASIGAEGTGTSSNEQYF.

This rearrangement joins TRBV2 to TRBJ1-3; 8 positions match TRBD1. Germline trimming cut 5 bases from V and 2 bases from J; bases unmatched to any gene: 11. From germline, CDR1 is SNHLY and CDR2 FYNNEI. The CDR3 runs 17 residues. The CDR3 DNA follows: TGTGCCAGCAGTACGTGGACAGGGAGGGACGCTGGAAACACCATATATTTT. This encodes CASSTWTGRDAGNTIYF.

This rearrangement joins TRBV6-5 to TRBJ1-1; TRBD1 aligns across 10 bases. Unmatched junction bases numbered 5, after V lost 6 bases and J lost 4 bases. This CDR3 contains 14 residues. The germline gives CDR1 MNHEY, CDR2 SVGAGI. CDR3 sequence reads: CASSFGTGVTEAFF. The CDR3 nucleotides read TGTGCCAGCAGCTTTGGGACAGGGGTCACTGAAGCTTTCTTT.

V usage is TRBV19 and J usage is TRBJ2-4; D not resolved. Germline CDR1 reads LNHDA; CDR2 reads SQIVND (reference sequence). CDR3 length: 13 amino acids. The germline V and J ends were trimmed by 6 bases and 7 bases, with 13 bases remaining between them. DNA of the CDR3: TGTGCCAGTAGAGGCTCGGAGTTGAACATTCAGTACTTC. Residues: CASRGSELNIQYF.

The gene calls are TRBV11-2 and TRBJ2-1; possible D gene TRBD1, 7 bases. Germline V CDR1 and CDR2: SGHAT, FQNNGV. V was clipped by 11 bases and J by 2 bases, with 13 bases between them. The CDR3 has 13 amino acids. CDR3 DNA sequence: TGTGCCTCTGCAGGGGGGACCTACAATGAGCAGTTCTTC. This gives the protein CASAGGTYNEQFF.

The chain joins TRBV4-1 to TRBJ2-2; D gene ambiguous. CDR1 is MGHRA and CDR2 is YSYEKL in the germline V gene. With 4 bases removed from V and 2 bases from J, the gap between germline ends came to 11 bases. The CDR3 consists of 15 residues. For the CDR3, the DNA is TGCGCCAGCAGCCTTCGACTCGGAAACACCGGGGAGCTGTTTTTT. It codes for CASSLRLGNTGELFF.

This chain uses TRBV14 with TRBJ1-2; 8 bases fit TRBD1. V shed 6 bases, J shed 8 bases, and the junction held 8 bases outside the gene matches. CDR1 is SGHDN and CDR2 is FVKESK in the germline V gene. CDR3 length: 13 amino acids. The CDR3 bases are TGTGCCAGCAGACAGGACAGGGTCGGCGGCTACACCTTC. As protein: CASRQDRVGGYTF.

This chain uses TRBV4-2 with TRBJ2-1, with 7 bases that match TRBD1. CDR3 length: 14 residues. CDR1 and CDR2 (germline): LGHNA, YNFKEQ. Germline trimming cut 8 bases from V and 8 bases from J; bases unmatched to any gene: 12. In nucleotides, the CDR3 is TGTGCCAGCGCCATGGAACAGGGGTGGGATGAGCAGTTCTTC. This translates into CASAMEQGWDEQFF.

The chain links TRBV3-1 (or the pseudogene TRBV3-2) to TRBJ2-1; 8 bases are shared with TRBD2. V lost 7 bases and J lost 6; bases outside the gene matches: 11. The CDR3 totals 15 residues. CDR1 and CDR2 from the germline V gene are LGHDT and YNNKEL (reference sequence). This CDR3 is CASTVTGLGGNEQFF. DNA of the CDR3: TGTGCCAGCACCGTTACGGGACTAGGTGGCAATGAGCAGTTCTTC.

This clone showed up just a few times. The rearrangement joins TRBV11-2 to TRBJ2-3; possibly TRBD1 for D (5 bases). The CDR3 extends over 17 amino acids. The germline gives CDR1 SGHAT, CDR2 FQNNGV. Between the trimmed V and J ends, which lost 2 bases and 3 bases, there was a span of 18 bases. The CDR3 is CASSLTLGPAPTDTQYF. The CDR3, as DNA: TGTGCCAGCAGCTTAACCCTGGGGCCAGCCCCAACAGATACGCAGTATTTT.